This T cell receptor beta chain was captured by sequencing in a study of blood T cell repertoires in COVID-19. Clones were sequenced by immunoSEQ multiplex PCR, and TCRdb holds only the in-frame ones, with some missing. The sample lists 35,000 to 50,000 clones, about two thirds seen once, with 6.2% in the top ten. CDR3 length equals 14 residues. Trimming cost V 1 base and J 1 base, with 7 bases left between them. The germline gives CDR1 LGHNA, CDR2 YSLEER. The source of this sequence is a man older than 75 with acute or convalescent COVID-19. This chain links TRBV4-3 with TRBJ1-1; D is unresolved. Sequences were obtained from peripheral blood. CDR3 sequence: CASSQGHQNTEAFF. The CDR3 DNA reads TGCGCCAGCAGCCAAGGGCACCAGAACACTGAAGCTTTCTTT.